This entry lists 16 T cell receptor beta chains sequenced from one sample in a study of blood T cells in healthy people across ages. Together with a sample-barcoded 5' primer, a J-beta primer mix was included in a second PCR lasting roughly 6 to 12 cycles. TCRdb passed the 5' RACE reads through MiXCR, listing each CDR3 protein once. The table shows hundreds of thousands of distinct CDR3 sequences, with about 30% occurring only once. Material: blood. The receptors come from a woman aged 80 or older in good health.

As for this clonotype: The junction does not match germline at one end; this may be a read error. V usage is TRBV5-1 and J usage is TRBJ2-1, with 14 bases that match TRBD2. Germline CDR1 SGHRS, CDR2 YFSETQ. CDR3 length equals 19 residues. In DNA form, the CDR3 reads TGCACCAGCAGCTCGATGGACGGGACTAGCGGGGGCCCTTACAATGAGCAGTTCTTC. It codes for CTSSSMDGTSGGPYNEQFF.

The chain recombines TRBV6-2 or TRBV6-3 with TRBJ2-7, with D unresolved. This CDR3 region has 12 residues. Germline V gene lookup returns CDR1 MNHEY and CDR2 SVGEGT. The germline V and J ends were trimmed by 4 bases and 6 bases, with 10 bases remaining between them. The CDR3 region has the DNA TGTGCCAGCAGTTGCATAGGGCCCGAGCAGTACTTC. Translation: CASSCIGPEQYF.

The chain links TRBV20-1 to TRBJ2-5; 14 bases are a match to TRBD2. CDR3 length: 14 residues. J gave up 7 bases and V 3 bases, and 4 bases lay outside the gene matches. Germline lookup yields CDR1 DFQATT and CDR2 SNEGSKA (reference sequence). The DNA for the CDR3 is TGCAGTGCTAGCCGACTAGCGGGGGGGGGGACCCAGTACTTC. Translating it yields CSASRLAGGGTQYF.

This clonotype was detected only once. J is TRBJ1-5 and V is TRBV5-8; a weak D match, TRBD1 (5 bases). The CDR3 sequence is 16 residues long. Trimming removed 4 bases at V and 4 bases at J, with 18 bases between. CDR1 is SGHTS, CDR2 YDEGEE, per germline. CDR3 sequence: CASSPKDPGPNQPQHF. CDR3 DNA sequence: TGTGCCAGCAGCCCAAAGGACCCGGGGCCAAATCAGCCCCAGCATTTT.

This clonotype has a count of ten or more. J is TRBJ1-1 and V is TRBV20-1; D is ambiguous. The CDR3 totals 12 residues. Germline V gene sequence: CDR1 DFQATT, CDR2 SNEGSKA (reference sequence). Between the trimmed V and J ends, which lost 4 bases and 1 base, there was a span of 7 bases. The chain's CDR3 is CSATRQNTEAFF. The CDR3 DNA follows: TGCAGTGCTACACGACAGAACACTGAAGCTTTCTTT.

There are many counts of this clonotype. The CDR3 coding sequence is TGTGCCAGCAGCTCCGACAGGGGGCGCTTGGCCAAAAACATTCAGTACTTC. Translation gives CASSSDRGRLAKNIQYF. This chain uses TRBV5-4 with TRBJ2-4; 10 bases line up with TRBD1. This CDR3 region has 17 residues. CDR1 and CDR2 from the germline V gene are SGHNT and YYREEE (reference sequence). V lost 3 bases to trimming and J lost 1 base; unmatched junction nucleotides: 7.

This clonotype was counted at least ten times. The chain uses TRBV6-5 and TRBJ2-7; TRBD2 matches 13 bases. Trimming removed 5 bases from V and 2 bases from J; junction bases left unmatched: 6. CDR3 length: 16 residues. Germline-derived CDR1 and CDR2 are MNHEY and SVGAGI. The CDR3 DNA reads TGTGCCAGCAGTAGACCCACTAGCGGGGGGGCCTACGAGCAGTACTTC. Translation: CASSRPTSGGAYEQYF.

As regards this clonotype: A much larger clone sits a single nucleotide away, making a read error possible. V gene TRBV9 combines with J gene TRBJ2-5, with D possibly matching TRBD1 (6 bases). The CDR3 runs to 14 residues. Germline assignment: CDR1 SGDLS and CDR2 YYNGEE. V lost 7 bases, J lost 5 bases, and 18 bases lay in between. This CDR3 is CASGDVGAWETQYF. The CDR3 region has the DNA TGTGCCAGCGGCGATGTGGGGGCGTGGGAGACCCAGTACTTC.

Only one count was recorded for this clonotype. This may be a read error, as it is one base from a much larger clone. The chain joins TRBV7-2 to TRBJ1-6; 9 bases align to TRBD1. This CDR3 has 17 residues. The germline gives CDR1 SGHTA, CDR2 FQGNSA. The CDR3 reads CASSLVVSGTGISPPHF. Here the CDR3 DNA reads TGTGCCAGCAGCTTAGTAGTATCTGGGACAGGGATTTCACCCCCCCACTTT.

About this clonotype itself: A clone one base away is much larger, so this may be a read error. The J gene is TRBJ2-7, the V gene TRBV20-1; tentatively, D is TRBD2 (7 bases). V lost 0 bases to trimming and J lost 7 bases, with 19 bases between them. Germline CDR1 is DFQATT and CDR2 is SNEGSKA (reference sequence). The CDR3 totals 15 residues. CDR3 amino acids: CSARDSGGRIYEQYF. In DNA, the CDR3 is TGCAGTGCTAGAGATTCGGGGGGCCGGATTTATGAGCAGTACTTC.

This clonotype was picked up many times. This chain uses TRBV3-1 with TRBJ2-1; 7 positions agree with TRBD2. The CDR3 has 17 amino acids. In germline, CDR1 is LGHDT, CDR2 YNNKEL (reference sequence). V shed 0 bases and J 2 bases; nucleotides not matched to a gene: 7. The CDR3 nucleotides are TGTGCCAGCAGCCAAGAACGCGGGGGAACGACCTACAATGAGCAGTTCTTC. It yields the protein CASSQERGGTTYNEQFF.

This clonotype has a count of ten or more. This chain connects TRBV7-9 to TRBJ2-2; D is uncertain. Germline V lookup: CDR1 SEHNR, CDR2 FQNEAQ (reference sequence). The V and J ends lost 5 bases and 0 bases respectively, with 10 bases between them. The CDR3 consists of 15 residues. In DNA, the CDR3 is TGTGCCAGCAGCCCGGTCTTGTCGAACACCGGGGAGCTGTTTTTT. Translating gives CASSPVLSNTGELFF.

CDR3 nucleotide sequence: TGTGCCAGCAGTTTTCGGAGTTACGAGCAGTACTTC. Protein: CASSFRSYEQYF. The V call is TRBV27, the J call TRBJ2-5, with D hard to call. The end of the DNA is better explained by TRBJ2-7, so the J call may be wrong. CDR1 and CDR2 from the germline V gene are MNHEY and SMNVEV (reference sequence). The length of the CDR3 is 12 residues.

The J gene is TRBJ2-6, the V gene TRBV20-1, with unresolved D. CDR1 is DFQATT, CDR2 SNEGSKA, per germline (reference sequence). Trimming cost V 2 bases and J 2 bases, with 10 bases left between them. This CDR3 has 15 amino acids. The CDR3 sequence: CSARIGGTGANVLTF. CDR3 DNA sequence: TGCAGTGCTAGAATAGGTGGGACTGGGGCCAACGTCCTGACTTTC.

The rearrangement links TRBV5-1 to TRBJ2-3, with TRBD1 as a possible D gene (6 bases). CDR3 length: 14 residues. Germline CDR1 SGHRS, CDR2 YFSETQ. Trimming pared 4 bases from V and 3 bases from J, leaving 12 bases between. CDR3 loop: CASSEWTATDTQYF. CDR3 sequence (DNA): TGCGCCAGCAGCGAGTGGACAGCTACAGATACGCAGTATTTT. The whole variable domain, remainder taken from reference TRBV5-1 and TRBJ2-3, is KAGVTQTPRYLIKTRGQQVTLSCSPISGHRSVSWYQQTPGQGLQFLFEYFSETQRNKGNFPGRFSGRQFSNSRSEMNVSTLELGDSALYLCASSEWTATDTQYFGPGTRLTVL.

The V and J genes are TRBV6-1 and TRBJ1-1, with a possible D match to TRBD1 (5 bases). The CDR3 length is 14 residues. Trimming stripped 5 bases from V and 3 bases from J, with 13 bases between. CDR1 and CDR2 from the germline V gene are MNHNS and SASEGT. This CDR3 reads CASSSGYRDTEAFF. The CDR3 region has the DNA TGTGCCAGCAGTTCAGGGTATAGGGACACTGAAGCTTTCTTT.